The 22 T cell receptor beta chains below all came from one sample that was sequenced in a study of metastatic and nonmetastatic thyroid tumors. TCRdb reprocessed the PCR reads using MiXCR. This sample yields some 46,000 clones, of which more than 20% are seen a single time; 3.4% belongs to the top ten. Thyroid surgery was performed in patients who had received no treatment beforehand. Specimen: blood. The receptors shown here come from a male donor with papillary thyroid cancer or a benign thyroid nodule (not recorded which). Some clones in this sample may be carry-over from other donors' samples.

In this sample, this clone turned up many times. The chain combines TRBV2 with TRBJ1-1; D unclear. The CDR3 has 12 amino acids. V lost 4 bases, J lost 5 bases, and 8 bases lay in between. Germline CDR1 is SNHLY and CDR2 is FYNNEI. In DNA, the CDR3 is TGTGCCAGCAGTGGTGGGAGGACTGAAGCTTTCTTT. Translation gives CASSGGRTEAFF. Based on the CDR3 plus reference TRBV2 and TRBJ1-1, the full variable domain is EPEVTQTPSHQVTQMGQEVILRCVPISNHLYFYWYRQILGQKVEFLVSFYNNEISEKSEIFDDQFSVERPDGSNFTLKIRSTKLEDSAMYFCASSGGRTEAFFGQGTRLTVV.

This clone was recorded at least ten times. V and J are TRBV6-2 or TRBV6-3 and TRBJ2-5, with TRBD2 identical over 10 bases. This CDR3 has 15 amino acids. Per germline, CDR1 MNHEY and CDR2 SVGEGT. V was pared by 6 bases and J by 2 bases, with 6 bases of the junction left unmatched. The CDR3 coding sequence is TGTGCCAGCAGATCGGGACTAGCGCCTCAAGAGACCCAGTACTTC. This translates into CASRSGLAPQETQYF.

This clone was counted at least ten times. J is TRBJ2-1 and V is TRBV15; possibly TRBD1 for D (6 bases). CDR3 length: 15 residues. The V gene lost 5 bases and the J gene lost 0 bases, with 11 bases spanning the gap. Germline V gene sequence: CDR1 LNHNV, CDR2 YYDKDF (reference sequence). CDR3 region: CATSLGGASYNEQFF. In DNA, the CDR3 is TGTGCCACCAGCTTAGGGGGAGCCTCCTACAATGAGCAGTTCTTC.

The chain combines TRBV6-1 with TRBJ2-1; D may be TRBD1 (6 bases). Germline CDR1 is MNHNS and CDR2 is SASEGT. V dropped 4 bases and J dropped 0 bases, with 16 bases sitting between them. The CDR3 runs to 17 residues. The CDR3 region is CASSARDTISSYNEQFF. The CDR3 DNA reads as TGTGCCAGCAGTGCCCGGGACACCATAAGCTCCTACAATGAGCAGTTCTTC.

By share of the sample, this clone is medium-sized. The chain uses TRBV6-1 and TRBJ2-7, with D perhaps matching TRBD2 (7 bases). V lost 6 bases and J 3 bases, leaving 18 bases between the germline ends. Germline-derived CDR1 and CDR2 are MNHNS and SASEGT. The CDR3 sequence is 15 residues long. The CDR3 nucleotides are TGTGCCAGCAGATATTCCTCGGGGGGCCTCTACGAGCAGTACTTC. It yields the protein CASRYSSGGLYEQYF.

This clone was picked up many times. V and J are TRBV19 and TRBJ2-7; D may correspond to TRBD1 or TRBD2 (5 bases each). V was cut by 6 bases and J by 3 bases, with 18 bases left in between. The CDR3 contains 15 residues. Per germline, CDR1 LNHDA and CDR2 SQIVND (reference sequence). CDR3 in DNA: TGTGCCAGTAGCAACCGGGGCTCAGCCGGCTACGAGCAGTACTTC. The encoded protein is CASSNRGSAGYEQYF.

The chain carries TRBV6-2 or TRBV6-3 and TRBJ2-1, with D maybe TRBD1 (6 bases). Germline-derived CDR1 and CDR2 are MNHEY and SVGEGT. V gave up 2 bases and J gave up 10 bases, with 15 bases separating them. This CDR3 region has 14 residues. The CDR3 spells CASSYPPQGDEQFF. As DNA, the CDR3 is TGTGCCAGCAGTTACCCCCCACAGGGAGACGAGCAGTTCTTC.

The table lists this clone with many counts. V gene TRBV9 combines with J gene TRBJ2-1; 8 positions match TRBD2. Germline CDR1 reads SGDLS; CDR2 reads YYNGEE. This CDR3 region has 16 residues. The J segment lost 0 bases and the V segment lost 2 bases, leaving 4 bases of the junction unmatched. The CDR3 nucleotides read TGTGCCAGCAGCGTTAGCGGGGAAAGCTCCTACAATGAGCAGTTCTTC. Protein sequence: CASSVSGESSYNEQFF.

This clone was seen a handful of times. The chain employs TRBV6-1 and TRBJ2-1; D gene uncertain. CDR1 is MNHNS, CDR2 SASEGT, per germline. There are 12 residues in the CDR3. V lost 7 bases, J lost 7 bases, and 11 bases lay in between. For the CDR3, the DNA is TGTGCCAGCAAAAACCGACTTAATGAGCAGTTCTTC. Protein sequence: CASKNRLNEQFF.

The CDR3 region is CASSLETGVNSPLHF. The CDR3 region has the DNA TGTGCCAGCAGCTTGGAGACAGGAGTTAATTCACCCCTCCACTTT. J is TRBJ1-6 and V is TRBV7-9; D may be TRBD1 (6 bases). V lost 3 bases to trimming and J lost 6 bases, with 12 bases between them. The CDR3 contains 15 residues. Germline CDR1 and CDR2: SEHNR and FQNEAQ (reference sequence).

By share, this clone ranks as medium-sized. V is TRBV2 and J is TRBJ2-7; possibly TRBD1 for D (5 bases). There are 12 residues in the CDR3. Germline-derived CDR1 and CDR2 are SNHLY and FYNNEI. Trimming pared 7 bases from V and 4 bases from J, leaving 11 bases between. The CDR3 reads CASNEDTYEQYF. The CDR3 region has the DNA TGTGCCAGCAATGAGGACACTTACGAGCAGTACTTC.

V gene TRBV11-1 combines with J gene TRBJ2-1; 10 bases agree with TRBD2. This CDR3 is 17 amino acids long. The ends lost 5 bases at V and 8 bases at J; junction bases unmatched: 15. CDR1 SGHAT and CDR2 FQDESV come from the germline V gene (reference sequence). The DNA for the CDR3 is TGTGCCAGCAGCCCCCCTCGCGGACTAGCGGCCTTGGATGAGCAGTTCTTC. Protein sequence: CASSPPRGLAALDEQFF.

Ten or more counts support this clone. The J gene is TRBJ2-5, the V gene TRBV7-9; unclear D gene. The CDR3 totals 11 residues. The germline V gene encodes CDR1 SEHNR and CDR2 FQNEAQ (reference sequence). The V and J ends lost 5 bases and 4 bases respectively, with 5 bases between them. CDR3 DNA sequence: TGTGCCAGCAGCCCGGGAGAGACCCAGTACTTC. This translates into CASSPGETQYF.

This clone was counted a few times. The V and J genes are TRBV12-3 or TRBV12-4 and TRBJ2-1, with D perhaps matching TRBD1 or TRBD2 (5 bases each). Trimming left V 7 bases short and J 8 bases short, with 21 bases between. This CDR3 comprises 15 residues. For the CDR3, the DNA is TGTGCCAGCACCTCCGCGAGGGGCCACGTTGATGAGCAGTTCTTC. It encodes CASTSARGHVDEQFF.

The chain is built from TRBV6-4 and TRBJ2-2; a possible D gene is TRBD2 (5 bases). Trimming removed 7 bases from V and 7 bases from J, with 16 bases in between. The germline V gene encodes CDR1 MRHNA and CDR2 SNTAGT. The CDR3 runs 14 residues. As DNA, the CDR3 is TGTGCCAGCACCCCTCGTGCGGAGGTCGGGGAGCTGTTTTTT. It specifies CASTPRAEVGELFF.

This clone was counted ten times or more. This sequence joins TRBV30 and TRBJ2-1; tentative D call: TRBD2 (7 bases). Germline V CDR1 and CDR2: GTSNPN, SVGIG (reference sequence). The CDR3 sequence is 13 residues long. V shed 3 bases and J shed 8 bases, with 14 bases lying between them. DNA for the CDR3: TGTGCCTGGAGCTGGGGGGGGGGCGATGAGCAGTTCTTC. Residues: CAWSWGGGDEQFF.

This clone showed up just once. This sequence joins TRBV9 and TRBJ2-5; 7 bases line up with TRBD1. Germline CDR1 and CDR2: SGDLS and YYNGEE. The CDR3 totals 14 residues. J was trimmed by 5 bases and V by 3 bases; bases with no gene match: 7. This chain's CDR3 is CASSAIQGLETQYF. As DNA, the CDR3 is TGTGCCAGCAGCGCGATACAGGGGTTGGAGACCCAGTACTTC.

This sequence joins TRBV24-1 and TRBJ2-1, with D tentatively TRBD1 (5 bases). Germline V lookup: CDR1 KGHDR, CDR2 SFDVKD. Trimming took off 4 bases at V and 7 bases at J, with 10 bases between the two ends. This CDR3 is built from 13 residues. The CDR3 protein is CATSESGLNEQFF. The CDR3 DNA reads TGTGCCACCAGTGAGTCAGGGTTAAATGAGCAGTTCTTC.

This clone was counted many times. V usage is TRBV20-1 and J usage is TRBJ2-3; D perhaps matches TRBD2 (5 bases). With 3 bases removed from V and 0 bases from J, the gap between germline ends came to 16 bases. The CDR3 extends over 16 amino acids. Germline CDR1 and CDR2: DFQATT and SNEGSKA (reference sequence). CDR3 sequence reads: CSARQSRGPSTDTQYF. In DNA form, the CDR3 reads TGCAGTGCTAGGCAGTCCCGCGGGCCGAGCACAGATACGCAGTATTTT.

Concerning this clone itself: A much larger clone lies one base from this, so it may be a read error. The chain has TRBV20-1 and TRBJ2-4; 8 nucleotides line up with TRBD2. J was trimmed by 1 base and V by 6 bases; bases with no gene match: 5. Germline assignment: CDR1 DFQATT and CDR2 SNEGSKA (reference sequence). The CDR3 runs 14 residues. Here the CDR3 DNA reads TGCAGTGCAAAGCGGGAGATGGCCAAAAACATTCAGTACTTC. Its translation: CSAKREMAKNIQYF.

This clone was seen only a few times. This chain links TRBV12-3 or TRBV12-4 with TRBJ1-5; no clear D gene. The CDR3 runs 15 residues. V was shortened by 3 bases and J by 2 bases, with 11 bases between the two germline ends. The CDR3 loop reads CASSFGGGGNQPQHF. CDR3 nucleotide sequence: TGTGCCAGCAGTTTCGGCGGAGGAGGCAATCAGCCCCAGCATTTT.

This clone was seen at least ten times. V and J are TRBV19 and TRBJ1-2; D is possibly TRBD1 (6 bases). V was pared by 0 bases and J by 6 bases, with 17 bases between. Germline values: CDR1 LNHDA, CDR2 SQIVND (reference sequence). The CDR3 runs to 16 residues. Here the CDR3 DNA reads TGTGCCAGTAGTATAGATTGGGGGGCCCCCCACAATGGCTACACCTTC. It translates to CASSIDWGAPHNGYTF.